These 21 T cell receptor beta chains came from one sample sequenced in a study of spatial heterogeneity in lung cancer. Study outcomes and limitations: Expanded alpha and beta TCR counts within tumors tracked tumor mutation counts.

MiXCR was run by TCRdb on the 5' RACE reads, yielding one entry per CDR3 protein. The repertoire has over 15,000 distinct CDR3 sequences, 6% to 7% of them found once; the top ten carry about 6.8%. This sample's time point: sample taken at primary tumor resection. No cognate antigen is known for these TCRs. This material consisted of lung tumor tissue, taken at surgery. Every receptor here comes from a male donor with early-stage non-small cell lung cancer.

This clonotype was counted at least ten times. The CDR3 sequence: CASIGTSGRFSSYNEQFF. In DNA, the CDR3 is TGTGCCAGCATCGGGACTAGCGGAAGGTTCAGCTCCTACAATGAGCAGTTCTTC. The chain is built from TRBV2 and TRBJ2-1; 11 positions agree with TRBD2. The germline CDR1 and CDR2 sequences are SNHLY and FYNNEI. The CDR3 extends over 18 amino acids. The V gene end was trimmed by 7 bases and the J gene end by 0 bases; junction bases not matched to a gene: 11.

The chain is built from TRBV28 and TRBJ1-6; D not resolved. The CDR3 spans 13 residues. Germline loops: CDR1 MDHEN, CDR2 SYDVKM. The DNA for the CDR3 is TGTGGTAGCGGACGGAGCTATAATTCACCCCTCCACTTT. It translates to CGSGRSYNSPLHF.

This clonotype was recorded many times. The chain carries TRBV18 and TRBJ2-7, with a possible D match to TRBD2 (6 bases). The CDR3 extends over 15 amino acids. Looked up from germline, CDR1 is KGHSH and CDR2 is LQKENI. V lost 6 bases to trimming and J lost 3 bases, with 18 bases between them. CDR3 DNA: TGTGCCAGCTCGTCCAGGACCGGGGGTGGCTACGAGCAGTACTTC. This translates into CASSSRTGGGYEQYF.

This clonotype was detected ten times or more. The genes are TRBV12-3 or TRBV12-4 and TRBJ1-3; no clear D gene. The CDR3 length is 16 residues. V was pared by 7 bases and J by 0 bases, with 16 bases between. CDR3 residues: CASTLGNAISGNTIYF. The CDR3 region has the DNA TGTGCCAGCACCCTTGGAAACGCGATCTCTGGAAACACCATATATTTT.

This clonotype was seen at least ten times. V usage is TRBV20-1 and J usage is TRBJ2-3, with 9 bases identical to TRBD2. Germline values: CDR1 DFQATT, CDR2 SNEGSKA (reference sequence). CDR3 length: 18 residues. V shed 5 bases and J 2 bases; nucleotides not matched to a gene: 17. CDR3 residues: CSALTSGRLLLFTDTQYF. CDR3 nucleotide sequence: TGCAGTGCTCTAACGAGCGGGAGGCTACTCTTGTTCACAGATACGCAGTATTTT.

The chain joins TRBV7-1 to TRBJ2-2; 7 positions match TRBD1. TRBV7-1 is assigned to the ORF class and has an uncertain function. V lost 3 bases and J lost 1; bases outside the gene matches: 5. The CDR3 is 16 residues long. In DNA, the CDR3 is TGTGCCAGCAGCTCCGGACAGGACATGAACACCGGGGAGCTGTTTTTT. This encodes CASSSGQDMNTGELFF.

This clonotype was recorded at least ten times. This chain joins TRBV9 and TRBJ2-3; D might be TRBD2 (6 bases). This CDR3 comprises 16 residues. V was cut by 4 bases and J by 3 bases, with 18 bases left in between. CDR1 is SGDLS and CDR2 is YYNGEE in the germline V gene. CDR3 sequence reads: CASSPRDSRVTDTQYF. The CDR3 region has the DNA TGTGCCAGCAGCCCCCGGGACTCTCGGGTTACAGATACGCAGTATTTT.

This clonotype is labeled as medium-sized (0.01 to 0.1%). The V gene is TRBV6-5, the J gene TRBJ1-2; TRBD1 is a possible D gene (5 bases). V was clipped by 2 bases and J by 3 bases, with 10 bases between them. The CDR3 runs to 14 residues. CDR1 is MNHEY and CDR2 is SVGAGI in the germline V gene. The CDR3 region has the DNA TGTGCCAGCAGTTACGTAGACAGTGACTATGGCTACACCTTC. This sequence encodes CASSYVDSDYGYTF.

This clonotype was observed many times. The gene calls are TRBV28 and TRBJ1-6; possible D gene TRBD1, 5 bases. Germline CDR1 and CDR2: MDHEN and SYDVKM. V dropped 3 bases and J dropped 6 bases, with 9 bases sitting between them. The CDR3 contains 14 residues. CDR3 bases: TGTGCCAGCAGTTTGGGGACGTTTAATTCACCCCTCCACTTT. Protein sequence: CASSLGTFNSPLHF.

By share, this clonotype ranks as medium-sized. The J gene is TRBJ2-1, the V gene TRBV3-1, with 9 bases aligning to TRBD2. The CDR3 consists of 15 residues. Germline values: CDR1 LGHDT, CDR2 YNNKEL (reference sequence). V dropped 4 bases and J dropped 7; count of bases not matched to a gene: 8. DNA of the CDR3: TGTGCCAGCAGCCCCAGCGGGGGGCTCGGAAATGAGCAGTTCTTC. Translating gives CASSPSGGLGNEQFF.

This clonotype was counted many times. The V call is TRBV12-3 or TRBV12-4, the J call TRBJ1-5; no firm D call. This CDR3 has 13 residues. The germline V and J ends were trimmed by 3 bases and 4 bases, with 7 bases remaining between them. The CDR3 sequence is CASSLTANQPQHF. In DNA, the CDR3 is TGTGCCAGCAGTTTGACCGCAAATCAGCCCCAGCATTTT.

V gene TRBV7-2 combines with J gene TRBJ2-1, with D maybe TRBD1 (6 bases). This CDR3 region has 14 residues. V lost 3 bases and J lost 4, with 10 bases in between. Germline assignment: CDR1 SGHTA and CDR2 FQGNSA. DNA of the CDR3: TGTGCCAGCAGCTTTGGACAGAATTACAATGAGCAGTTCTTC. This gives the protein CASSFGQNYNEQFF.

This clonotype has at least ten counts. This chain links TRBV4-1 with TRBJ2-1, with 7 bases matching TRBD2. J was trimmed by 0 bases and V by 0 bases; bases with no gene match: 14. The CDR3 loop spans 20 amino acids. In germline, CDR1 is MGHRA, CDR2 YSYEKL. The CDR3 DNA sequence: TGCGCCAGCAGCCAAGATTCCCGACGGAGTGGCGGGAGCTCCTACAATGAGCAGTTCTTC. Translated: CASSQDSRRSGGSSYNEQFF.

Within the sample, this clonotype is medium-sized. This chain connects TRBV6-2 or TRBV6-3 to TRBJ1-2; D gene ambiguous. The V and J ends lost 1 base and 6 bases respectively, with 9 bases between them. This CDR3 is 13 amino acids long. Germline-derived CDR1 and CDR2 are MNHEY and SVGEGT. CDR3: CASSYYGRNGYTF. CDR3 DNA sequence: TGTGCCAGCAGTTACTACGGCAGAAATGGCTACACCTTC.

This clonotype was picked up many times. The chain has TRBV5-1 and TRBJ1-5; TRBD1 agrees at 9 bases. J gave up 0 bases and V 3 bases, and 1 base lay outside the gene matches. The V gene's germline CDR1 is SGHRS and CDR2 YFSETQ. The CDR3 spans 15 residues. The CDR3 loop reads CASSSTGGSNQPQHF. The CDR3 nucleotides read TGCGCCAGCAGCTCGACAGGGGGTAGCAATCAGCCCCAGCATTTT.

By sample share, this clonotype is medium-sized. V and J are TRBV12-3 or TRBV12-4 and TRBJ2-7, with 8 bases matching TRBD1. This CDR3 spans 13 amino acids. The junction had 7 bases not matched to a gene; V was cut back by 6 bases and J by 6 bases. CDR3 region: CASSLRGTGEQYF. As DNA, the CDR3 is TGTGCCAGCAGCCTCCGAGGGACAGGCGAGCAGTACTTC.

This clonotype was seen repeatedly, ten times or more. This chain's CDR3 is CASSLAWPTDTQYF. The CDR3, as DNA: TGTGCCAGCAGTCTGGCCTGGCCCACAGATACGCAGTATTTT. The chain has TRBV27 and TRBJ2-3; D gene uncertain. The CDR3 has 14 residues. The V gene's germline CDR1 is MNHEY and CDR2 SMNVEV (reference sequence). V gave up 5 bases and J gave up 2 bases, with 11 bases separating them.

This clonotype has only a few counts. The rearrangement uses TRBV11-2 and TRBJ2-1; D possibly corresponds to TRBD2 (6 bases). CDR1 is SGHAT and CDR2 is FQNNGV in the germline V gene. V lost 7 bases and J 6 bases, leaving 19 bases between the germline ends. CDR3 length: 15 amino acids. The CDR3 protein is CASTDGRTATNEQFF. Written as DNA, the CDR3 is TGTGCCAGCACCGACGGGAGAACGGCCACCAATGAGCAGTTCTTC.

This clonotype has at least ten counts. The V and J genes are TRBV20-1 and TRBJ1-2; no firm D call. The germline CDR1 and CDR2 sequences are DFQATT and SNEGSKA (reference sequence). CDR3 length: 14 residues. Trimming took off 3 bases at V and 3 bases at J, with 14 bases between the two ends. The DNA for the CDR3 is TGCAGTGCTAGCCGTCAGCTCCCCGACTATGGCTACACCTTC. Translation: CSASRQLPDYGYTF.

This clonotype was observed many times. The rearrangement links TRBV7-2 to TRBJ2-5; 8 bases map to TRBD2. Germline V gives CDR1 SGHTA, CDR2 FQGNSA. The V and J ends lost 1 base and 8 bases, in that order; junction bases with no gene match: 9. The CDR3 runs to 15 residues. Written as DNA, the CDR3 is TGTGCCAGCAGCTTAGTTAGCGGGGCTGGTGATACCCAGTACTTC. Translating gives CASSLVSGAGDTQYF.

This clonotype was recorded many times. The V call is TRBV5-1, the J call TRBJ2-1; 7 bases align to TRBD1. Germline V gives CDR1 SGHRS, CDR2 YFSETQ. The V gene end was trimmed by 4 bases and the J gene end by 10 bases; junction bases not matched to a gene: 11. The CDR3 covers 14 residues. This CDR3 is CASSPGQPPSEQFF. The CDR3 DNA sequence: TGCGCCAGCAGCCCGGGACAGCCCCCCAGCGAGCAGTTCTTC. Based on the CDR3 plus reference TRBV5-1 and TRBJ2-1, the full variable domain is KAGVTQTPRYLIKTRGQQVTLSCSPISGHRSVSWYQQTPGQGLQFLFEYFSETQRNKGNFPGRFSGRQFSNSRSEMNVSTLELGDSALYLCASSPGQPPSEQFFGPGTRLTVL.